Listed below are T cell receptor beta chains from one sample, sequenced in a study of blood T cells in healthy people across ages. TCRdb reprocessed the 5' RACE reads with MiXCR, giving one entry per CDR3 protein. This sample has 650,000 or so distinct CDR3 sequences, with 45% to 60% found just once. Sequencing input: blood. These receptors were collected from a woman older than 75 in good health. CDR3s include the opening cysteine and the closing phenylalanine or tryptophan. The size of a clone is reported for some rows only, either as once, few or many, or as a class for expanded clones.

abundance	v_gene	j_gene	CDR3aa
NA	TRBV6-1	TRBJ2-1	CASRRTSVTYNEQFF
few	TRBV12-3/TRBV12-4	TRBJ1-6	CASSIRGNSPLHF
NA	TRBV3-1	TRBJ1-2	CASSQDLEDNYGYTF
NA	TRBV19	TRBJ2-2	CASSILMVGGIGSGELFF
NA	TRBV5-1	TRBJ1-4	CASSLLGRGQSNEKLFF
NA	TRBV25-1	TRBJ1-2	CASSRDGPNYGYTF
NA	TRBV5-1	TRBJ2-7	CASSLDGGGEYNEQYF
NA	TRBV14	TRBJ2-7	CASSQLPVLDEQYF
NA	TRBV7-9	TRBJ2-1	CASSPGLAVGEQFF
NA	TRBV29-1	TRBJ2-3	CSVGLAATDTQYF
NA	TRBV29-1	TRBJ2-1	CSVEESPLAQFF
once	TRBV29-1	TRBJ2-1	CSVDKTSGSSYNEQFF
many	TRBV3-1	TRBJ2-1	CASSYNRPGVSEQFF
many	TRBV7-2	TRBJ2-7	CASSLTVTYEQYF
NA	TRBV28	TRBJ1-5	CASSLGGSHQPQHF
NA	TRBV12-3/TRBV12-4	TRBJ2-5	CACSFDQETQYF
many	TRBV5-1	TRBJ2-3	CASRTDSTDTQYF
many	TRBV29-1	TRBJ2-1	CSVERVRAHGQFF